These T cell receptor beta chains were read from a single sample in a study of OX40 agonist ivuxolimab in advanced cancers. The method was immunoSEQ multiplex PCR; TCRdb's version includes in-frame clones alone and lacks a portion of them. Found here are about 79,000 clones, 90% of them singletons; the top ten hold more than 0.25%. The sample in question was CD4+ or CD8+ T cells sorted from blood, obtained in a trial of the OX40 agonist ivuxolimab. These receptor sequences come from an adult with an advanced solid tumor such as melanoma, head and neck, liver or kidney cancer. The CDR3 runs from the conserved cysteine through the conserved F or W. D genes are given only for firm matches. Size tells how often a clone was seen (once, few, many) or the class of an expanded clone, and some rows leave it out.

TRBV6-5	TRBD1	TRBJ1-1	NA	15	TGTGCCAGCAGTTACTCCGACAGGGCGAACACTGAAGCTTTCTTT	CASSYSDRANTEAFF
TRBV5-4	NA	TRBJ1-2	NA	16	TGTGCCAGCAGCTTGGAATGGGGTTCGGGGAGCTATGGCTACACCTTC	CASSLEWGSGSYGYTF
TRBV19	NA	TRBJ1-1	NA	10	TGTGCCAGTAGTAGCACTGAAGCTTTCTTT	CASSSTEAFF
TRBV27	TRBD1	TRBJ1-2	NA	13	TGTGCCAGCAGTCCAGGGACAGGGGATGGCTACACCTTC	CASSPGTGDGYTF
TRBV9	TRBD2	TRBJ2-5	NA	16	TGTGCCAGCAGCCCCCGTGGTAGCGGGGGGCCGGAGACCCAGTACTTC	CASSPRGSGGPETQYF
TRBV6-1	TRBD2	TRBJ2-5	NA	13	TGTGCCTCCCGACTAGCGGGGGCTGAGACCCAGTACTTC	CASRLAGAETQYF
TRBV11-2	TRBD1	TRBJ2-1	NA	16	TGTGCCAGCAGCTCCTCCGGGACAGACCTCTACAATGAGCAGTTCTTC	CASSSSGTDLYNEQFF
TRBV6-6	NA	TRBJ1-2	NA	12	TGTGCCAGCAGAGCGGCTAACTATGGCTACACCTTC	CASRAANYGYTF
TRBV5-4	NA	TRBJ2-3	once	15	TGTGCCAGCAGCACCCCCACGCAGACTAAAGATACGCAGTATTTT	CASSTPTQTKDTQYF
TRBV6-1	NA	TRBJ1-3	NA	14	TGTGCCAGCAGGGTGACAATGAATGGAAACACCATATATTTT	CASRVTMNGNTIYF
TRBV19	NA	TRBJ1-2	NA	13	TGTGCCAGTAGAAGACGGGACCTCTATGGCTACACCTTC	CASRRRDLYGYTF
TRBV10-1	NA	TRBJ1-2	NA	14	TGCGCCAGCAGTCCAAGTCTTTCTAACTATGGCTACACCTTC	CASSPSLSNYGYTF
TRBV18	NA	TRBJ1-1	NA	15	TGTGCCAGCTCACCATACGTAGAGGGAGGCACTGAAGCTTTCTTT	CASSPYVEGGTEAFF
TRBV10-3	NA	TRBJ1-5	once	13	TGTGCCATCAGTGGTAGGGAGAATCAGCCCCAGCATTTT	CAISGRENQPQHF
TRBV10-2	NA	TRBJ2-2	NA	15	TGCGCCAGCAGTGATTCCGGTGTTTGGACCGGGGAGCTGTTTTTT	CASSDSGVWTGELFF
TRBV27	NA	TRBJ1-6	NA	16	TGTGCCAGCAGTAAGAACCAGGGAATAGGAAATTCACCCCTCCACTTT	CASSKNQGIGNSPLHF
TRBV2	TRBD1	TRBJ2-2	NA	12	TGTGCCAGCAGTGTACAGGGGAGCGAGCTGTTTTTT	CASSVQGSELFF
TRBV7-9	NA	TRBJ1-6	NA	16	TGTGCCAGCAGCTCCGGACAGCTTCCTCTTAGTTCACCCCTCCACTTT	CASSSGQLPLSSPLHF
TRBV5-6	NA	TRBJ1-4	NA	16	TGTGCCAGCAGCTTGGCCGGGGCCGTAGCTAATGAAAAACTGTTTTTT	CASSLAGAVANEKLFF
TRBV12-5	NA	TRBJ1-2	NA	15	TGTGCTAGTGGTTTAGGGGGGGATGATAACTATGGCTACACCTTC	CASGLGGDDNYGYTF
TRBV6-1	NA	TRBJ2-5	NA	14	TGTGCCAGCAGTAGAGGGCACCAACAAGAGACCCAGTACTTC	CASSRGHQQETQYF
TRBV7-9	NA	TRBJ1-4	NA	16	TGTGCCAGCAGCTTAGGGATAGGCCCAACTAATGAAAAACTGTTTTTT	CASSLGIGPTNEKLFF
TRBV29-1	NA	TRBJ2-7	NA	12	TGCAGCGTTGTTCAGGGTGCGGGCGAGCAGTACTTC	CSVVQGAGEQYF
TRBV19	NA	TRBJ2-5	NA	13	TGTGCCAGTGGTTCCCAGACCCTGGGGACCCAGTACTTC	CASGSQTLGTQYF
TRBV19	NA	TRBJ1-4	NA	14	TGTGCCAGTAGCCGGGGAGGGATGAATGAAAAACTGTTTTTT	CASSRGGMNEKLFF
TRBV7-8	NA	TRBJ2-1	once	15	TGTGCCAGCAGCGCCCTGGAGGCAGGGACGAATGAGCAGTTCTTC	CASSALEAGTNEQFF
TRBV18	NA	TRBJ2-2	NA	16	TGTGCCAGCTCACTATCGACAGGAAAGAACACCGGGGAGCTGTTTTTT	CASSLSTGKNTGELFF
TRBV19	NA	TRBJ1-1	NA	17	TGTGCCAGTAGTATAGGCCGACAGTTTCTTTTGAACACTGAAGCTTTCTTT	CASSIGRQFLLNTEAFF
TRBV13	TRBD2	TRBJ2-3	NA	19	TGTGCCAGCAGCTTACCCTTTGACTCCAGCGGGGTAGGCACAGATACGCAGTATTTT	CASSLPFDSSGVGTDTQYF
TRBV28	NA	TRBJ1-2	once	13	TGTGCCAGCAGGGAATATGACTCATTTGGCTACACCTTC	CASREYDSFGYTF
TRBV2	NA	TRBJ2-1	NA	14	TGTGCCAGCACGTTCCAGGGGTCCTACAATGAGCAGTTCTTC	CASTFQGSYNEQFF
TRBV7-7	TRBD2	TRBJ2-5	NA	14	TGTGCTAGCAGCACTAGCGGGACTGGAGAGACCCAGTACTTC	CASSTSGTGETQYF
TRBV6-5	TRBD1	TRBJ1-2	NA	13	TGTGCCAGCAGCCTACAGGGGGCGCGTGGCTACACCTTC	CASSLQGARGYTF
TRBV9	NA	TRBJ2-3	NA	16	TGTGCCAGCAGCGTAGTGACCGGGGGCCACACAGATACGCAGTATTTT	CASSVVTGGHTDTQYF
TRBV6-1	NA	TRBJ1-2	NA	14	TGTGCCAGCAGTGAAGCTATAGACTTCTATGGCTACACCTTC	CASSEAIDFYGYTF
TRBV18	NA	TRBJ2-7	NA	14	TGTGCCAGCTCACCGGACCGTTACTCCTACGAGCAGTACTTC	CASSPDRYSYEQYF
TRBV6-5	NA	TRBJ1-2	NA	14	TGTGCCAGCAGTTACTCTGGCCAGGCCGGTGGCTACACCTTC	CASSYSGQAGGYTF
TRBV2	NA	TRBJ2-1	NA	13	TGTGCCAGCAGTGAAGTCTTATATGATGAGCAGTTCTTC	CASSEVLYDEQFF
TRBV19	TRBD1	TRBJ1-1	NA	16	TGTGCCAGTAGTCCATGGACAGGGGGTGAGGCCACTGAAGCTTTCTTT	CASSPWTGGEATEAFF
TRBV7-9	TRBD1	TRBJ2-7	NA	15	TGTGCCAGCAGCCTCGGTACAGGGGGCGCATACGAGCAGTACTTC	CASSLGTGGAYEQYF
TRBV6-1	NA	TRBJ1-5	NA	16	TGTGCCAGCAGTGCCGGGGGGGGGAATGGCAATCAGCCCCAGCATTTT	CASSAGGGNGNQPQHF
TRBV28	TRBD1	TRBJ1-1	NA	18	TGTGCCAGCAGTTTAGTAAGGGCTAGGGGACAGATGAACACTGAAGCTTTCTTT	CASSLVRARGQMNTEAFF
TRBV18	NA	TRBJ2-3	NA	16	TGTGCCAGCTCCTCAAAGAAGACAGCCAGCACAGATACGCAGTATTTT	CASSSKKTASTDTQYF
TRBV5-5	NA	TRBJ1-1	NA	15	TGTGCCAGCAGCTGGATCCCCGGGGAGAACACTGAAGCTTTCTTT	CASSWIPGENTEAFF
TRBV15	TRBD1	TRBJ1-5	NA	16	TGTGCCACCAGCAGGCTTGGGACAGGGGGTGATCAGCCCCAGCATTTT	CATSRLGTGGDQPQHF
TRBV19	TRBD2	TRBJ2-5	NA	16	TGTGCCAGTAGTCCGAGCGGTGGGACTAGCGGGGAGACCCAGTACTTC	CASSPSGGTSGETQYF
TRBV6-4	TRBD1	TRBJ1-2	NA	13	TGTGCCAGCAGTCCGACAGGGATCTATGGCTACACCTTC	CASSPTGIYGYTF
TRBV6-8	NA	TRBJ1-5	NA	16	TGTGCCAGCAGTTACTCCGCGGACGGTAGCAATCAGCCCCAGCATTTT	CASSYSADGSNQPQHF
TRBV18	NA	TRBJ1-1	NA	16	TGTGCCAGCTCACCCTATGATCCAGACTCCAACACTGAAGCTTTCTTT	CASSPYDPDSNTEAFF